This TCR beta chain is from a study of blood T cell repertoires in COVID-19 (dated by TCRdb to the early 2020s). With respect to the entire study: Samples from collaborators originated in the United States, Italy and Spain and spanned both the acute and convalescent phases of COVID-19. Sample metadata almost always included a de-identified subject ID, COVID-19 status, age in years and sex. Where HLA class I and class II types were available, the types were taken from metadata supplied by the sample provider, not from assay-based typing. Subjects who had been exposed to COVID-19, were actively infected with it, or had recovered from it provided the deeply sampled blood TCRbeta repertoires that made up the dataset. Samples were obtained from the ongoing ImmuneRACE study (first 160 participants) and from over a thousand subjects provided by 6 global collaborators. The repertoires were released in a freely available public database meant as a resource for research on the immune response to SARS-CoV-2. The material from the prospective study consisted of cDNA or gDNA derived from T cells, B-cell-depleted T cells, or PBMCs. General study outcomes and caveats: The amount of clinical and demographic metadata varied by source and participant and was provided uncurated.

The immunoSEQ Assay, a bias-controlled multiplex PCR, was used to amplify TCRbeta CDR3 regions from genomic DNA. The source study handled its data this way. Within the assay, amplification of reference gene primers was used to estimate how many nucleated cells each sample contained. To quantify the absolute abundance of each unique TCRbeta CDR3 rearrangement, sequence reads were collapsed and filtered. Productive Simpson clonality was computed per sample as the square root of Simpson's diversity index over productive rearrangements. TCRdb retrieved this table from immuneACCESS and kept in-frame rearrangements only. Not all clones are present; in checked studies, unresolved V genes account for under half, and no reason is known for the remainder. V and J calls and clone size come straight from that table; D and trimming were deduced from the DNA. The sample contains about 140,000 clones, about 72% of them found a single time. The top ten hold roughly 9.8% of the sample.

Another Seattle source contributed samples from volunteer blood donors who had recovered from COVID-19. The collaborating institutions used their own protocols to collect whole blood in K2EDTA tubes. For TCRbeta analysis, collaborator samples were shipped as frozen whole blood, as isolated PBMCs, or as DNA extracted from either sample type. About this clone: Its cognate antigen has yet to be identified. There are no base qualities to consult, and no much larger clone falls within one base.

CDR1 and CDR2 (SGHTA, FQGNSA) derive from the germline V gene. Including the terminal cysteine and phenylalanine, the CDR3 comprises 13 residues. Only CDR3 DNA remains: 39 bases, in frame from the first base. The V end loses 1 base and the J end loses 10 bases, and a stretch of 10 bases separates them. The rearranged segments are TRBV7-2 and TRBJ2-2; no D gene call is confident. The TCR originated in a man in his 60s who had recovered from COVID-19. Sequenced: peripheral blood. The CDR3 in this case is CASSLVSLEELFF. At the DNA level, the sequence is TGTGCCAGCAGCTTAGTGAGCCTCGAGGAGCTGTTTTTT.